This is a list of T cell receptor beta chains from one sample in a study of T-cell reconstitution after alpha-beta-depleted transplantation in children. In TCRdb, the PCR reads were re-called with MiXCR into one record per CDR3 protein. The sample carries more than 200,000 distinct CDR3 sequences, about 23% recorded once. The specimen was PBMCs, collected before TCRalphabeta/CD19-depleted stem cell transplant. The receptors originated from a girl aged 2 to 10 with Fanconi anemia, due to receive a stem cell transplant. CDR3s include the opening cysteine and the closing phenylalanine or tryptophan. A D gene is named only where the DNA matches it firmly. Expanded clones are given a class, and other clones once, few, many or no size at all.

d_gene,abundance,v_gene,j_gene,CDR3nt,CDR3aa
-,many,TRBV6-5,TRBJ2-5,TGTGCCAGCAGTTACTTCAGGGCGGAGACCCAGTACTTC,CASSYFRAETQYF
TRBD2,few,TRBV5-6,TRBJ2-3,TGTGCCAGCAGCTTCAGCGGGGGGGCTGGAGATACGCAGTATTTT,CASSFSGGAGDTQYF
TRBD1,many,TRBV6-4,TRBJ2-1,TGTGCCAGCAGTGACTCTTTACGACAGGGAATCTACAATGAGCAGTTCTTC,CASSDSLRQGIYNEQFF
TRBD2,few,TRBV27,TRBJ2-1,TGTGCCAGCAGTCCTCTTCCCGAGCGGGAGGGTGGCAATGAGCAGTTCTTC,CASSPLPEREGGNEQFF
TRBD1,few,TRBV28,TRBJ2-5,TGTGCCAGCAGTCCCCGGGACAGGGGGGAGAGAGAGACCCAGTACTTC,CASSPRDRGERETQYF
-,-,TRBV28,TRBJ2-1,TGTGCCAGCAGTTTTTTCACAGGCACCTCCTACAATGAGCAGTTCTTC,CASSFFTGTSYNEQFF
-,-,TRBV12-3/TRBV12-4,TRBJ2-1,TGTGCCACTCTGGGCGGATACAATGAGCAGTTCTTC,CATLGGYNEQFF
TRBD1,many,TRBV12-3/TRBV12-4,TRBJ2-7,TGTGCCAGCAGTTTATATTCCTTGGCCGGGACAGGGGGCGACGAGCAGTACTTC,CASSLYSLAGTGGDEQYF
-,many,TRBV6-1,TRBJ2-1,TGTGCCAGCGGGGCTGGGCCTCAGTACAATGAGCAGTTCTTC,CASGAGPQYNEQFF
TRBD1,many,TRBV12-3/TRBV12-4,TRBJ2-7,TGTGCCAGCAGTTCCCGGGACAGGGGGCGCGTCTACGAGCAGTACTTC,CASSSRDRGRVYEQYF
-,few,TRBV20-1,TRBJ2-1,TGCAGTGCTAGGAATCCCTTCTCCTACAATGAGCAGTTCTTC,CSARNPFSYNEQFF
TRBD2,few,TRBV10-2,TRBJ2-5,TGCGCCAGCAGTGAGTTAGCGGGCCCATTGGAGACCCAGTACTTC,CASSELAGPLETQYF
-,many,TRBV5-5,TRBJ2-1,TGTGCCAGCAGCTTGATGTCGCAGGGTTCTTTCAATGAGCAGTTCTTC,CASSLMSQGSFNEQFF
TRBD1,-,TRBV7-2,TRBJ2-6,TGTGCCAGCAGCTTAGGCCACGGCGGGGACAGGCAAACTTTC,CASSLGHGGDRQTF
TRBD2,many,TRBV5-1,TRBJ2-5,TGCGCCAGCAGCGGAGGGACTAGCAGGGAGACCCAGTACTTC,CASSGGTSRETQYF
-,-,TRBV2,TRBJ2-1,TGTGCCAGCAGTGAAGGCAGGGTCGGGTACAATGAGCAGTTCTTC,CASSEGRVGYNEQFF
-,many,TRBV20-1,TRBJ2-1,TGCAGTGCTGCCGGGACGTCACATGAGCAGTTCTTC,CSAAGTSHEQFF
-,-,TRBV20-1,TRBJ2-7,TGCAGTGCGAGTAGGGGCTACGAGCAGTACTTC,CSASRGYEQYF
-,many,TRBV18,TRBJ2-7,TGTGCCAGCTCTCCTAGCGACTACGAGCAGTACTTC,CASSPSDYEQYF
TRBD2,few,TRBV28,TRBJ2-1,TGTGCCAACACCGAGCGGGAGGACCGCTACAATGAGCAGTTCTTC,CANTEREDRYNEQFF
-,many,TRBV4-2,TRBJ2-1,TGTGCCAGCAGCCAAGTTACTGGGTACAATGAGCAGTTCTTC,CASSQVTGYNEQFF
-,few,TRBV5-5,TRBJ2-5,TGTGCCAGCAGCTCACGGAAACAGGTGCCCCAAGAGACCCAGTACTTC,CASSSRKQVPQETQYF
-,many,TRBV10-3,TRBJ2-5,TGTGCCATCAGCCCACTAGGACAAGAGACCCAGTACTTC,CAISPLGQETQYF
TRBD1,many,TRBV20-1,TRBJ2-1,TGCAGTGCCAAGACGGACAGGGGGTACAATGAGCAGTTCTTC,CSAKTDRGYNEQFF
-,-,TRBV20-1,TRBJ2-1,TGCAGTGCTCCATCGGGCGGGTTCAGGTATGAGCAGTTCTTC,CSAPSGGFRYEQFF
TRBD2,many,TRBV7-9,TRBJ2-5,TGTGCCAGCAGCCCCCCCCCTGGGACTAGCGGGGGACTAGAGACCCAGTACTTC,CASSPPPGTSGGLETQYF
-,few,TRBV14,TRBJ2-3,TGTGCCAGCAGCCAAGTTGGGAGGATAGGCACAGATACGCAGTATTTT,CASSQVGRIGTDTQYF
TRBD2,-,TRBV20-1,TRBJ2-5,TGCAGTGCCGCCCCTAGGACTAGCCAAGAGACCCAGTACTTC,CSAAPRTSQETQYF
-,many,TRBV20-1,TRBJ1-2,TGCAGTGCCGAAGACATCGAAAACTATGGCTACACCTTC,CSAEDIENYGYTF
TRBD1,many,TRBV7-2,TRBJ2-3,TGTGCCAGCAGGACAGGGGTCACAGATACGCAGTATTTT,CASRTGVTDTQYF
-,-,TRBV12-3/TRBV12-4,TRBJ2-3,TGTGCCAGCAGTTTCCGAGCTCCACTGTGGGGCACAGATACGCAGTATTTT,CASSFRAPLWGTDTQYF
TRBD2,many,TRBV20-1,TRBJ2-5,TGCAGTGCTAGAGTGGGAGGGCAGTACCAAGAGACCCAGTACTTC,CSARVGGQYQETQYF
-,many,TRBV12-3/TRBV12-4,TRBJ2-1,TGTGCCAGCAGCCTTAGCGGTCACGGGAACCAGTTCTTC,CASSLSGHGNQFF
-,many,TRBV20-1,TRBJ2-1,TGCAGTGCTAGAGGTGTGAATGAGCAGTTCTTC,CSARGVNEQFF
-,-,TRBV5-6,TRBJ2-1,TGTGCCAGCAGCTCCAGGCGGGAACGCTCCTACAATGAGCAGTTCTTC,CASSSRRERSYNEQFF
-,few,TRBV29-1,TRBJ1-1,TGCAGCGTTGAAGATTTGCGGCAGGAAGCTTTCTTT,CSVEDLRQEAFF
TRBD1,many,TRBV6-1,TRBJ1-2,TGTGCCAGCAGTGAATTTGGGACAGGGGACTATGGCTACACCTTC,CASSEFGTGDYGYTF
TRBD2,many,TRBV29-1,TRBJ2-5,TGCAGCGTTGAAGATTACTGGACTAGCGGGAGAGAGACCCAGTACTTC,CSVEDYWTSGRETQYF
TRBD2,-,TRBV7-6,TRBJ2-7,TGTGCCAGCAGCTTAGTGTCCGGGACTACCAACTACGAGCAGTACTTC,CASSLVSGTTNYEQYF
TRBD1,-,TRBV4-2,TRBJ2-7,TGTGCCAGCAGCCGGGGACAGGCCGCCTACGAGCAGTACTTC,CASSRGQAAYEQYF
-,-,TRBV20-1,TRBJ2-1,TGCAGTGCTAGAGATGGGCGGGTGACCTACAATGAGCAGTTCTTC,CSARDGRVTYNEQFF
-,few,TRBV20-1,TRBJ1-4,TGCAGTGCTGCCACGGGGTTCTCTAATGAAAAACTGTTTTTT,CSAATGFSNEKLFF
TRBD2,few,TRBV29-1,TRBJ2-1,TGCAGCGTAAACCGGTATTTAGCGGGAGGGCCTGAAAACCCCTACAATGAGCAGTTCTTC,CSVNRYLAGGPENPYNEQFF
-,few,TRBV28,TRBJ2-3,TGTGCCAGCAGCTCCCCCGTTAAACCAGATACGCAGTATTTT,CASSSPVKPDTQYF
TRBD2,-,TRBV18,TRBJ2-7,TGTGCCAGCTCACCACAGACTAGCGGGGTCTACGAGCAGTACTTC,CASSPQTSGVYEQYF
TRBD1,many,TRBV20-1,TRBJ1-5,TGCAGTGCTAGAGTGCCTACAGGGGGCAATCAGCCCCAGCATTTT,CSARVPTGGNQPQHF
-,-,TRBV29-1,TRBJ1-1,TGCAGCGTTGTAGGAACGATCACTGAAGCTTTCTTT,CSVVGTITEAFF
-,-,TRBV27,TRBJ2-1,TGTGCCAGCAGTTTCGGGACGAGGTACAATGAGCAGTTCTTC,CASSFGTRYNEQFF
-,-,TRBV29-1,TRBJ2-7,TGCAGCGTTGACTCGCGTGGAGAAAGCTCCTACGAGCAGTACTTC,CSVDSRGESSYEQYF
-,many,TRBV9,TRBJ2-5,TGTGCCAGCAGCGTGAACAGGGATGGGGAGGATCAAGAGACCCAGTACTTC,CASSVNRDGEDQETQYF
TRBD2,many,TRBV20-1,TRBJ2-3,TGCAGTGCTCCTTGGGCCGGGGAGGGTGCAGATACGCAGTATTTT,CSAPWAGEGADTQYF
TRBD1,-,TRBV11-3,TRBJ1-1,TGTGCCAGCAGCTTAGCAGGGGGCACTGAAGCTTTCTTT,CASSLAGGTEAFF
TRBD2,few,TRBV12-3/TRBV12-4,TRBJ2-3,TGTGCCAGCAGTTTTCCTCATCTAGCGGGGGGCCGCCCTAGCACAGATACGCAGTATTTT,CASSFPHLAGGRPSTDTQYF
TRBD2,-,TRBV7-2,TRBJ2-3,TGTGCCAGCAGCTTATCCAGCGGGGGGGTCACAGATACGCAGTATTTT,CASSLSSGGVTDTQYF
-,many,TRBV5-5,TRBJ2-3,TGTGCCAGCAGCTTCCAAGGAGGCACAGATACGCAGTATTTT,CASSFQGGTDTQYF
-,many,TRBV7-9,TRBJ2-3,TGTGCCAGCAGCTTACTCGAGGAAGATACGCAGTATTTT,CASSLLEEDTQYF
-,few,TRBV28,TRBJ2-6,TGTGCCAGCAGAGACCGAGAGGGCAGCGTCTCTGGGGCCAACGTCCTGACTTTC,CASRDREGSVSGANVLTF